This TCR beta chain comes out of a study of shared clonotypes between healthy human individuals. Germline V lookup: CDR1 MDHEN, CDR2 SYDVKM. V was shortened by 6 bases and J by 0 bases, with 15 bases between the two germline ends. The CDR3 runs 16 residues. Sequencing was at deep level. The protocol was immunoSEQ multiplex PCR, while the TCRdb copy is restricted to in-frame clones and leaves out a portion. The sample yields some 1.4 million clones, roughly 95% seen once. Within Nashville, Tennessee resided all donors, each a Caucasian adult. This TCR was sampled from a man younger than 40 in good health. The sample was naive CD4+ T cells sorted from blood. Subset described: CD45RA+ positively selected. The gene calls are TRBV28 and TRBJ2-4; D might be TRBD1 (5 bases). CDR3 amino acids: CASRLRVGLAKNIQYF. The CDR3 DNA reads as TGTGCCAGCAGGCTCAGGGTTGGGTTAGCCAAAAACATTCAGTACTTC. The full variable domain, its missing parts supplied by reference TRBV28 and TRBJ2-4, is DVKVTQSSRYLVKRTGEKVFLECVQDMDHENMFWYRQDPGLGLRLIYFSYDVKMKEKGDIPEGYSVSREKKERFSLILESASTNQTSMYLCASRLRVGLAKNIQYFGAGTRLSVL.